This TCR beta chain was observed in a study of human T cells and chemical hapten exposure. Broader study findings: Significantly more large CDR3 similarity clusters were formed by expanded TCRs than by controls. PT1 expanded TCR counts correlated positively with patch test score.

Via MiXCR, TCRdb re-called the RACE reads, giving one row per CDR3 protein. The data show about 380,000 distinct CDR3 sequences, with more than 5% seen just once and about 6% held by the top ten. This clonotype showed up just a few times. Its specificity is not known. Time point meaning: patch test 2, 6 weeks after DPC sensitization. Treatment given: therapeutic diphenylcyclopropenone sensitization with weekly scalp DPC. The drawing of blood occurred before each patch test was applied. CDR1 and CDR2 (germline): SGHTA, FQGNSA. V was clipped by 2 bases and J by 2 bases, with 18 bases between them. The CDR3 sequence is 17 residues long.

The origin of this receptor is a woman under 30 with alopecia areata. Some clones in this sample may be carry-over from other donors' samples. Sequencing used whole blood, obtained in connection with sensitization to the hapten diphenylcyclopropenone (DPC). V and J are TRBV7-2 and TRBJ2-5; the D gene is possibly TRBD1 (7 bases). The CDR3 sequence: CASSLPQGGGPQETQYF. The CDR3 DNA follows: TGTGCCAGCAGCTTACCCCAGGGGGGCGGGCCTCAAGAGACCCAGTACTTC. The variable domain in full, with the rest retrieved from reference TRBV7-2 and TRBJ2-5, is GAGVSQSPSNKVTEKGKDVELRCDPISGHTALYWYRQSLGQGLEFLIYFQGNSAPDKSGLPSDRFSAERTGGSVSTLTIQRTQQEDSAVYLCASSLPQGGGPQETQYFGPGTRLLVL.